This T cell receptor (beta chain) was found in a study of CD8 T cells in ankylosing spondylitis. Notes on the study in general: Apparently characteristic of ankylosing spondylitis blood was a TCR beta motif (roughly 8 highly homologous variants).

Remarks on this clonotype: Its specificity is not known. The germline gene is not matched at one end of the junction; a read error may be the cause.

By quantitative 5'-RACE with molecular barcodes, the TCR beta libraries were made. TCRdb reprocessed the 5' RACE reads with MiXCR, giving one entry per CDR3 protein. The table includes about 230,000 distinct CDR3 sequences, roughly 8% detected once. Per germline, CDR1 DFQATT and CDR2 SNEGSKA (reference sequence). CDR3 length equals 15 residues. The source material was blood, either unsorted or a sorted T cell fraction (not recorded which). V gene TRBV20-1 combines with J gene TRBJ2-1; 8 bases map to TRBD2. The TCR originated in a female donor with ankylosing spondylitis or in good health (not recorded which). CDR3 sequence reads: CTALTGTRAGNEQFF. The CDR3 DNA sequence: TGCACTGCTCTTACGGGGACTAGAGCCGGCAATGAGCAGTTCTTC.